The TCR beta chain described here comes from a study of T cell responses to AZD1222 COVID-19 vaccine. Study summary: Pooling of second doses given at about 4 or about 12 weeks was done.

On this clone itself: Its antigen is undetermined.

TCRdb's copy holds only in-frame clones and misses some; the assay was immunoSEQ multiplex PCR. This sample has 150,000 to 200,000 clones, with 85% to 95% found just once. Germline CDR1 reads SGHRS; CDR2 reads YFSETQ. V lost 4 bases, J lost 6 bases, and 13 bases stayed unmatched. The CDR3 is 17 residues long. Findings and limits, study-wide: Females outnumbered males among donors, who were mostly white British; clonal diversity was possibly underestimated. With dominance at 160-218 and 743-854, vaccine-associated CD4 TCRs spanned spike. Every sample of the repertoires postdated the peak T cell response.

This sequence originates from an adult in good health. This specimen was peripheral blood, taken on day 0 of AZD1222 vaccination. The gene calls are TRBV5-1 and TRBJ2-2; the match to TRBD1 covers 9 bases. CDR3 in DNA: TGCGCCAGCAGCCCCCTTACCGACAGGGGGTTTGCCGGGGAGCTGTTTTTT. Protein product: CASSPLTDRGFAGELFF.